The T cell receptor beta chain described here comes from a study of shared clonotypes between healthy human individuals. Terminally differentiated effector memory CD45RA+ cells were excluded from the naive CD8 cells, which were CD45RO-negative and positively selected for CCR7. Researchers divided each subset's genomic DNA evenly across several immunoSEQ plates. The method was immunoSEQ multiplex PCR; TCRdb's version includes in-frame clones alone and lacks a portion of them. The sample records hundreds of thousands of clones, about 96% being singletons. CDR3 size: 14 residues. From germline, CDR1 is MNHEY and CDR2 SMNVEV (reference sequence). Trimming removed 6 bases from V and 1 base from J, with 13 bases in between. This clone came up once.

The chain recombines TRBV27 with TRBJ2-7; the D gene is possibly TRBD2 (5 bases). The sequence was collected from a woman aged 30 to 39 in good health. Source material: naive CD8+ T cells sorted from blood. DNA of the CDR3: TGTGCCAGCAGCCTATGGTCGGGATCCTACGAGCAGTACTTC. This codes for CASSLWSGSYEQYF.